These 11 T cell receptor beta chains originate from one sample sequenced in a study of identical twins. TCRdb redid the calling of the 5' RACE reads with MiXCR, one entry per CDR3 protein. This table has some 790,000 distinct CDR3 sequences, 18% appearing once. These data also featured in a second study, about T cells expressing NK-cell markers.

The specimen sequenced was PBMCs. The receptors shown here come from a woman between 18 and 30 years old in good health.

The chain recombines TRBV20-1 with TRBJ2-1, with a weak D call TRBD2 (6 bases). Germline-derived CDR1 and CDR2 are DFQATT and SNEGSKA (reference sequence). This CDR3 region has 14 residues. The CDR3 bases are TGCAGCCCGAAGAGGACCGGGAGCTACAATGAGCAGTTCTTC. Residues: CSPKRTGSYNEQFF.

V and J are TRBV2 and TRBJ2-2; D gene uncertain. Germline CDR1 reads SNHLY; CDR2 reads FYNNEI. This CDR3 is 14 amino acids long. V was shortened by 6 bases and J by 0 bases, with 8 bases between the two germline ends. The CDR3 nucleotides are TGTGCCAGCAGGAAGACAACGAACACCGGGGAGCTGTTTTTT. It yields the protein CASRKTTNTGELFF. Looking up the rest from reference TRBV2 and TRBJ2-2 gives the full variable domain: EPEVTQTPSHQVTQMGQEVILRCVPISNHLYFYWYRQILGQKVEFLVSFYNNEISEKSEIFDDQFSVERPDGSNFTLKIRSTKLEDSAMYFCASRKTTNTGELFFGEGSRLTVL.

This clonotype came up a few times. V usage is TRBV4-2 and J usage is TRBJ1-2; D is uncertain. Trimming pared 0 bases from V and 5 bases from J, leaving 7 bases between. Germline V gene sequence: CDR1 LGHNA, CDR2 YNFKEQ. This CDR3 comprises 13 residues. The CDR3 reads CASSQDDYYGYTF. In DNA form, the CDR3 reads TGTGCCAGCAGCCAAGATGATTATTATGGCTACACCTTC.

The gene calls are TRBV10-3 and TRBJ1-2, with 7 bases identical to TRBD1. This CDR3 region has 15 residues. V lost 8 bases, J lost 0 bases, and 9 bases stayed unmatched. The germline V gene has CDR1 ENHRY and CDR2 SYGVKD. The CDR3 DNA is TGTGCCATCGCGACCTGGACAGGAGCTAACTATGGCTACACCTTC. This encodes CAIATWTGANYGYTF.

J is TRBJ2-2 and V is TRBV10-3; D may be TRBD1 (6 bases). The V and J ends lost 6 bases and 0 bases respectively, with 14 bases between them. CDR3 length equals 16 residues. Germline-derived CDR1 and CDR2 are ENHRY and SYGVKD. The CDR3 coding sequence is TGTGCCATCAGACGTACCGGACAGTCGAACACCGGGGAGCTGTTTTTT. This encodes CAIRRTGQSNTGELFF.

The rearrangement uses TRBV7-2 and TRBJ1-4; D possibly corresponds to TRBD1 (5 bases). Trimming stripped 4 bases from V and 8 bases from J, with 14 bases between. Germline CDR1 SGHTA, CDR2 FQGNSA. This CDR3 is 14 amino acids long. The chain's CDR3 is CASSSSLRGEKLFF. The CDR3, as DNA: TGTGCCAGCAGCTCTAGTTTAAGGGGAGAAAAACTGTTTTTT.

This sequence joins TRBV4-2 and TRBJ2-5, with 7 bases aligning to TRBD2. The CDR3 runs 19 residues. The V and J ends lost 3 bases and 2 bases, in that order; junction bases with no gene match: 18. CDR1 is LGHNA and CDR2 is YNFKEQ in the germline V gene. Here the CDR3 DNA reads TGTGCCAGCAGCCAGTTGGCTCCCTCGGGGGGACCCGAACAAGAGACCCAGTACTTC. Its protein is CASSQLAPSGGPEQETQYF.

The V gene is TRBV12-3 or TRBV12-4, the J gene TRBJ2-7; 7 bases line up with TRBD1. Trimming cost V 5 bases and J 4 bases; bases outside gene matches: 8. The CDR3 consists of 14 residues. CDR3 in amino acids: CASSDDRALYEQYF. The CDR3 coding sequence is TGTGCCAGCAGTGACGACAGGGCATTATACGAGCAGTACTTC.

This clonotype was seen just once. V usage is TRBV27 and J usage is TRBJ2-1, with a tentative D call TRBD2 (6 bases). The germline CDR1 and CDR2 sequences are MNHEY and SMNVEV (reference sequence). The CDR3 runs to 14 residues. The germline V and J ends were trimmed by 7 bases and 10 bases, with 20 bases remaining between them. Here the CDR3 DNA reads TGTGCCAGCACCGCAACCCCACGCGGGGCAGAGCAGTTCTTC. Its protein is CASTATPRGAEQFF.

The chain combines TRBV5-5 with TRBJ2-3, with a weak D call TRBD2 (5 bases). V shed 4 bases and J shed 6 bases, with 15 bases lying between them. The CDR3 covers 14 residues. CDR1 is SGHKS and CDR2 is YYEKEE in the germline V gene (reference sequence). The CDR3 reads CASSALPGLDTQYF. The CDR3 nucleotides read TGTGCCAGCAGCGCCCTCCCGGGATTGGATACGCAGTATTTT.

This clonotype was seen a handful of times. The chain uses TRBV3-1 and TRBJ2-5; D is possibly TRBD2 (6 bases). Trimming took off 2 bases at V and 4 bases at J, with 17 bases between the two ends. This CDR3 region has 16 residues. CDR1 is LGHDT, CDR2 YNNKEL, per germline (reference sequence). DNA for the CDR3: TGTGCCAGCAGCCAAAATCGACCCCACGGGGGAGAGACCCAGTACTTC. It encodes CASSQNRPHGGETQYF.